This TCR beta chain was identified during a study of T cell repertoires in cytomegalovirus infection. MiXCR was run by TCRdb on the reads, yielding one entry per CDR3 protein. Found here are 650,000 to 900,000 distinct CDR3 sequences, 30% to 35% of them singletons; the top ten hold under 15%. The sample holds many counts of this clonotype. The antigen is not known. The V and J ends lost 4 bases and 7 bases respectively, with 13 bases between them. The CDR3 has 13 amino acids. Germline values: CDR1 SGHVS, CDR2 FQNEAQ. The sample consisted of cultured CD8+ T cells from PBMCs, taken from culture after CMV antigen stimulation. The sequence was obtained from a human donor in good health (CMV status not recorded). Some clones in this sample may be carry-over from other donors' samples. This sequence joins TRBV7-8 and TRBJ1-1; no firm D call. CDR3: CASSSLVGFEAFF. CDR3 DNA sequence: TGTGCCAGCAGCTCTCTCGTGGGGTTTGAAGCTTTCTTT. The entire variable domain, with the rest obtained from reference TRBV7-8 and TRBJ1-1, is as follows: GAGVSQSPRYKVAKRGQDVALRCDPISGHVSLFWYQQALGQGPEFLTYFQNEAQLDKSGLPSDRFFAERPEGSVSTLKIQRTQQEDSAVYLCASSSLVGFEAFFGQGTRLTVV.